This T cell receptor (beta chain) comes out of a study of cytomegalovirus exposure and HLA in healthy donors. Germline V lookup: CDR1 GTSNPN, CDR2 SVGIG (reference sequence). This CDR3 is 14 amino acids long. The V end lost 3 bases, the J end lost 2 bases, and 13 bases lay between the germline ends. Researchers ran the PCR with 60 Vbeta and 13 Jbeta primers. Method: immunoSEQ multiplex PCR; TCRdb's copy keeps in-frame clones and lacks some. This table has some 200,000 clones, more than 65% appearing once. Sequenced sample: PBMCs. This TCR was recovered from a female donor in good health and CMV-seronegative. This sequence joins TRBV30 and TRBJ2-5, with D perhaps matching TRBD2 (6 bases). CDR3 sequence (DNA): TGTGCCTGGAGCGGGGGTGGTCGTCAAGAGACCCAGTACTTC. Protein sequence: CAWSGGGRQETQYF.